This T cell receptor (beta chain) was recovered during a study of CD8 T cells in ankylosing spondylitis. Preparation of TCR beta libraries was done by quantitative 5'-RACE with molecular barcodes. A single record per CDR3 protein comes from TCRdb applying MiXCR to the 5' RACE reads. Counted here are 750,000 to 850,000 distinct CDR3 sequences, over 9.5% occurring once; the ten biggest clones make up approximately 0.5%. The study, taken as a whole, reports: Clones linked with disease were CD8+ and fairly uncommon in the peripheral blood. Ankylosing spondylitis blood appeared to carry a characteristic TCR beta motif of several highly homologous variants. Reports say disease-linked clones showed up significantly more in matched ankylosing spondylitis synovial fluid.

The CDR3 runs 14 residues. CDR1 is ENHRY, CDR2 SYGVKD, per germline. With 4 bases clipped from V and 4 bases from J, the junction kept 4 bases outside the gene matches. This clonotype was seen repeatedly, ten times or more. Its specificity is unknown. The V call is TRBV10-3, the J call TRBJ2-7; 10 bases are shared with TRBD1. This TCR was sampled from a male donor with ankylosing spondylitis. Source material: blood, either unsorted or a sorted T cell fraction (not recorded which). CDR3 coding DNA: TGTGCCATCAGTGGGACAGGGGGGAAATACGAGCAGTACTTC. Residues: CAISGTGGKYEQYF.